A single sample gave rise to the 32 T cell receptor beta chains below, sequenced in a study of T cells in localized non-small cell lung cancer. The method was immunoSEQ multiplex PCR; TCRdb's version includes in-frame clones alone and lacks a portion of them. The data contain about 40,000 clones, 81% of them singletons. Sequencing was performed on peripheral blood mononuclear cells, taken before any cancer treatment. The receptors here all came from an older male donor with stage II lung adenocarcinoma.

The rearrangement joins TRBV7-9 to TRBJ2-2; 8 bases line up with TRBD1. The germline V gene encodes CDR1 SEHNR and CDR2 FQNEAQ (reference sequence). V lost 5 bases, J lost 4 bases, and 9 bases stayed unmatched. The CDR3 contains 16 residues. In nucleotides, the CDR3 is TGTGCCAGCAGCATCCCGACAGGGGTGGGCACCGGGGAGCTGTTTTTT. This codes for CASSIPTGVGTGELFF.

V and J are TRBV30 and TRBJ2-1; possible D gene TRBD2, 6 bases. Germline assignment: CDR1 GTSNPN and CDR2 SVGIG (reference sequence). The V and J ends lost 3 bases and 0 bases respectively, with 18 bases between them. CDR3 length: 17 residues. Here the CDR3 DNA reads TGTGCCTGGAGCCCCGCCGCGACTAGACGCTCCTACAATGAGCAGTTCTTC. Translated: CAWSPAATRRSYNEQFF.

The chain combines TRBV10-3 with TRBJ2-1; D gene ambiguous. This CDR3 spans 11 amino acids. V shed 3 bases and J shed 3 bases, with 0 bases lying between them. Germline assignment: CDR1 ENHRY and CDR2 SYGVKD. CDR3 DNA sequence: TGTGCCATCAGTGACTACAATGAGCAGTTCTTC. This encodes CAISDYNEQFF.

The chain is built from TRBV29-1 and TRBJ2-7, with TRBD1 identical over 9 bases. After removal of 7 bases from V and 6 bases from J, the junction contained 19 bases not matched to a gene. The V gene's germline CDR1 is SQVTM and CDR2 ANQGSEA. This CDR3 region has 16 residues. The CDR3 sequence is CSARDNRGLGTGEQYF. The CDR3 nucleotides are TGCAGCGCCCGGGACAACAGGGGGCTAGGGACGGGCGAGCAGTACTTC.

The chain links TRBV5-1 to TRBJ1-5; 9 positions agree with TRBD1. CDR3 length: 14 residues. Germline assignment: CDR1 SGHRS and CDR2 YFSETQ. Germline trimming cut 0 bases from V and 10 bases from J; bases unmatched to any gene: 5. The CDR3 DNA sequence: TGCGCCAGCAGCTTGGGACAGGGGGGAAGACCCCAGCATTTT. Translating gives CASSLGQGGRPQHF.

CDR3 protein: CASSKFGQGNGYTF. In DNA form, the CDR3 reads TGTGCCAGTAGTAAGTTTGGACAGGGTAATGGCTACACCTTC. This chain joins TRBV19 and TRBJ1-2, with 8 bases matching TRBD1. With V trimmed by 4 bases and J by 6 bases, 7 bases remained unmatched. Germline CDR1 LNHDA, CDR2 SQIVND (reference sequence). CDR3 length: 14 amino acids.

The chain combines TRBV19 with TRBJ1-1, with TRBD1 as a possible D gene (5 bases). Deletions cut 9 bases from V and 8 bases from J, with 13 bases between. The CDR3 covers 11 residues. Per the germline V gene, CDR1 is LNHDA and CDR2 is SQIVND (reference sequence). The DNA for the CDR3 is TGTGCCAGGGGGGAGGCAGGGGAAGCTTTCTTT. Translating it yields CARGEAGEAFF.

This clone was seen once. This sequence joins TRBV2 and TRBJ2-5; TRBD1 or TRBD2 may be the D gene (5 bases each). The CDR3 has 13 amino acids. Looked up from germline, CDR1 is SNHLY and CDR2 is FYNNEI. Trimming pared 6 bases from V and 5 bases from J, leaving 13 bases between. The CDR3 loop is CASSPGSSETQYF. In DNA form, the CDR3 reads TGTGCCAGCAGCCCAGGGAGTAGTGAGACCCAGTACTTC.

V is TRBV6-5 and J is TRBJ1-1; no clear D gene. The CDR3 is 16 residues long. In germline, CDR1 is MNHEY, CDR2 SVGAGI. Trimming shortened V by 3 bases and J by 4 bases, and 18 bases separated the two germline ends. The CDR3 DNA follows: TGTGCCAGCAGTTATATAGCCCAGACTGAAGTCACTGAAGCTTTCTTT. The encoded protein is CASSYIAQTEVTEAFF.

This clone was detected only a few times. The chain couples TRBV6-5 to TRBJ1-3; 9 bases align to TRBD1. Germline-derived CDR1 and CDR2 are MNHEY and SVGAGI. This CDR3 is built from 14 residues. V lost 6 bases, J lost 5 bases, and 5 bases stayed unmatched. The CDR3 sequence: CASSSTGGRNTIYF. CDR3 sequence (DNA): TGTGCCAGCAGCTCGACAGGGGGGAGAAACACCATATATTTT.

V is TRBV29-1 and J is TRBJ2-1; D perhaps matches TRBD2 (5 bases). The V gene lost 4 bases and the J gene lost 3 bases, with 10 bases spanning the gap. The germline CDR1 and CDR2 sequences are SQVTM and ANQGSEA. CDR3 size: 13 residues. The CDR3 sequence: CSVGQAGYNEQFF. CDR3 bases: TGCAGCGTTGGCCAGGCGGGCTACAATGAGCAGTTCTTC.

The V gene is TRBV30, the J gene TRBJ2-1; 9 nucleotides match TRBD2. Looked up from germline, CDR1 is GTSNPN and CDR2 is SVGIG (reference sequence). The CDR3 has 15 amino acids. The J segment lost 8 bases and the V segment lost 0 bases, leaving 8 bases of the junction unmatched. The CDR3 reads CAWSVMTSGYDEQFF. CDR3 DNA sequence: TGTGCCTGGAGTGTAATGACTAGCGGATACGATGAGCAGTTCTTC. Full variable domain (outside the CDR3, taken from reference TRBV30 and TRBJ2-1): SQTIHQWPATLVQPVGSPLSLECTVEGTSNPNLYWYRQAAGRGLQLLFYSVGIGQISSEVPQNLSASRPQDRQFILSSKKLLLSDSGFYLCAWSVMTSGYDEQFFGPGTRLTVL.

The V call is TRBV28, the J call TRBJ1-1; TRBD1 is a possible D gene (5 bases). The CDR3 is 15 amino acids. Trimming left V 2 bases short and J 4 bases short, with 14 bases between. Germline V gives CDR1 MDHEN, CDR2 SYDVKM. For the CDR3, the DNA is TGTGCCAGCAGTTTAAGATCGGGGGTTGGCACTGAAGCTTTCTTT. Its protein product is CASSLRSGVGTEAFF. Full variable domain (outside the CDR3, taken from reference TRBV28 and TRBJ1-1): DVKVTQSSRYLVKRTGEKVFLECVQDMDHENMFWYRQDPGLGLRLIYFSYDVKMKEKGDIPEGYSVSREKKERFSLILESASTNQTSMYLCASSLRSGVGTEAFFGQGTRLTVV.

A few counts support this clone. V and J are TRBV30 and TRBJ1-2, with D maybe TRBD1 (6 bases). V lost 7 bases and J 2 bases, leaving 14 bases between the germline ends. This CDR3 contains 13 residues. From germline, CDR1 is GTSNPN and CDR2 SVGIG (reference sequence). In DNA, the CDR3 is TGTGCCTACAACTCCGACAGGAACTATGGCTACACCTTC. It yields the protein CAYNSDRNYGYTF.

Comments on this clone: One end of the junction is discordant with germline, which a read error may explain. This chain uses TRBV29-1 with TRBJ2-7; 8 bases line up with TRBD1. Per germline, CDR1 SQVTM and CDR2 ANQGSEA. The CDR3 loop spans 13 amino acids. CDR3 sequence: CSVEGQGAYEQYF. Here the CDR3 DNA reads TGCAGCGTCGAAGGACAGGGAGCCTACGAGCAGTACTTC.

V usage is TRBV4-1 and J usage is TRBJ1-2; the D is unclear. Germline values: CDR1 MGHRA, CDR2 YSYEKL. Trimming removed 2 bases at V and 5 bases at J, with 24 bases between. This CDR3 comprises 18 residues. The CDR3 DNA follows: TGCGCCAGCAGCCAACCCCCTTTCGCCCCGTCGATGTGGTATGGCTACACCTTC. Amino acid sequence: CASSQPPFAPSMWYGYTF.

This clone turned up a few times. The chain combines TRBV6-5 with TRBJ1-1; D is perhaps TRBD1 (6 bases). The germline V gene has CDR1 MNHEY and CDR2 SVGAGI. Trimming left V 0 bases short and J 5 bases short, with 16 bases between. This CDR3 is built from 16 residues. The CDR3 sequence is CASSYSYAPQGTEAFF. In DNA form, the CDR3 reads TGTGCCAGCAGTTACTCGTATGCCCCCCAGGGGACTGAAGCTTTCTTT.

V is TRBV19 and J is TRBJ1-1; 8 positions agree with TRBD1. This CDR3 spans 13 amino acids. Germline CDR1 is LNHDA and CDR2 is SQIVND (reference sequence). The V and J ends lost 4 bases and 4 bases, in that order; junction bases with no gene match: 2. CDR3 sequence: CASSTDRGTEAFF. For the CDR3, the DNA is TGTGCCAGTAGTACCGACAGGGGCACTGAAGCTTTCTTT.

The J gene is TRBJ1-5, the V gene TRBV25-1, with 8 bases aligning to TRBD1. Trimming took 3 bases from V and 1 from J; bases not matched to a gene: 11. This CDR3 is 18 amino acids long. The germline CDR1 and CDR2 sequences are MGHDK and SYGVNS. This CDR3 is CASSEGTGLTGSNQPQHF. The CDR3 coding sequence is TGTGCCAGCAGTGAGGGGACAGGTCTGACCGGCAGCAATCAGCCCCAGCATTTT.

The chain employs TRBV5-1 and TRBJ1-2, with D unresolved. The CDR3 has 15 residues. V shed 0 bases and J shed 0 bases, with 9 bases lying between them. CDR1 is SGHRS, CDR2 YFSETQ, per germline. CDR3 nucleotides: TGCGCCAGCAGCTTGGTCGGGTGGTCTAACTATGGCTACACCTTC. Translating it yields CASSLVGWSNYGYTF.

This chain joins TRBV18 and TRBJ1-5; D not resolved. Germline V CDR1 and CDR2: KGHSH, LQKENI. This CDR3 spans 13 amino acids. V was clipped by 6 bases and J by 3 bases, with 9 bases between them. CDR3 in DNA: TGTGCCAGCTCGGGTGGGATCAATCAGCCCCAGCATTTT. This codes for CASSGGINQPQHF.

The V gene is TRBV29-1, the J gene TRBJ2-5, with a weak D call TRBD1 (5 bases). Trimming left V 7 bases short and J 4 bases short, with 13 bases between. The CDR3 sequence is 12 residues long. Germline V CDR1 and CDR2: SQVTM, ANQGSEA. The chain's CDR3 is CSGVQGRETQYF. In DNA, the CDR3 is TGCAGCGGCGTTCAGGGCAGAGAGACCCAGTACTTC.

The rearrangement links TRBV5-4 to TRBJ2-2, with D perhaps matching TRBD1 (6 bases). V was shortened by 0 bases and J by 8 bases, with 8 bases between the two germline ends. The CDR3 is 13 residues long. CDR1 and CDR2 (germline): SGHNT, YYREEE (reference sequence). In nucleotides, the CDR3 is TGTGCCAGCAGCTTGGACAGGGCAGGGGAGCTGTTTTTT. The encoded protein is CASSLDRAGELFF.

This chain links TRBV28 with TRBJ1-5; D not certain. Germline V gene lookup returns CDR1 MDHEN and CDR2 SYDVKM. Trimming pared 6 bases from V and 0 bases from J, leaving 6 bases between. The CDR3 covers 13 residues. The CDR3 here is CASSSYSNQPQHF. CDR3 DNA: TGTGCCAGCAGCTCCTATAGCAATCAGCCCCAGCATTTT. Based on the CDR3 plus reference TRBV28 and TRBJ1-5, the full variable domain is DVKVTQSSRYLVKRTGEKVFLECVQDMDHENMFWYRQDPGLGLRLIYFSYDVKMKEKGDIPEGYSVSREKKERFSLILESASTNQTSMYLCASSSYSNQPQHFGDGTRLSIL.

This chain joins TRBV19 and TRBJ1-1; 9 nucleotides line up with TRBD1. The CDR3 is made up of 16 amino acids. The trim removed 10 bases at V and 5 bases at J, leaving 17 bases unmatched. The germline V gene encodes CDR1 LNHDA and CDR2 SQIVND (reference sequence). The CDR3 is CATLVDPGTGTTEAFF. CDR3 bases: TGTGCCACCCTAGTAGACCCCGGGACAGGGACAACTGAAGCTTTCTTT.

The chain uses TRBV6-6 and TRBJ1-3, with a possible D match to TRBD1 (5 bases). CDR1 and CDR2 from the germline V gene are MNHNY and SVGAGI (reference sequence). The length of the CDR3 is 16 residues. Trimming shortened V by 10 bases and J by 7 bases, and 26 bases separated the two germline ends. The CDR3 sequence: CATKRGDNRGGNTIYF. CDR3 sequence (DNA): TGTGCCACCAAACGGGGCGACAACCGCGGAGGGAACACCATATATTTT.

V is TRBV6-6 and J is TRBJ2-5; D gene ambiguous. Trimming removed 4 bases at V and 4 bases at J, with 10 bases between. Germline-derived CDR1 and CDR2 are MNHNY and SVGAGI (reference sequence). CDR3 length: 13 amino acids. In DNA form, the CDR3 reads TGTGCCAGCAGTTCCGGCCCCTTAGAGACCCAGTACTTC. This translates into CASSSGPLETQYF.

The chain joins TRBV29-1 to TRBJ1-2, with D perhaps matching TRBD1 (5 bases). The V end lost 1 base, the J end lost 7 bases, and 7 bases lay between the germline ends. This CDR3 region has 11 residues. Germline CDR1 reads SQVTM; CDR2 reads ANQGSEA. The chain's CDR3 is CSVEGGGGYTF. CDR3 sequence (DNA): TGCAGCGTTGAAGGGGGGGGTGGCTACACCTTC.

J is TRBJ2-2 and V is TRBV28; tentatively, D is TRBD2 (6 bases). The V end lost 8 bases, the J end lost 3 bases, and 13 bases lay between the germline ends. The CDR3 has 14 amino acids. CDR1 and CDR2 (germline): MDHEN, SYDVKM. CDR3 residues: CASLGLLYTGELFF. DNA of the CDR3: TGTGCCAGCCTGGGACTTTTATACACCGGGGAGCTGTTTTTT.

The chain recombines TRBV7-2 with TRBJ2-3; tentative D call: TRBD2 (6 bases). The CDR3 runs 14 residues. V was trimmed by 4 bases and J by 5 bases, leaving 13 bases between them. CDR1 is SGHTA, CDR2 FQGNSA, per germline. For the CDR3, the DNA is TGTGCCAGCAGCTCAAGGAGGGCCGAAGATACGCAGTATTTT. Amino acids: CASSSRRAEDTQYF. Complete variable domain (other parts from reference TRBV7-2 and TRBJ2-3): GAGVSQSPSNKVTEKGKDVELRCDPISGHTALYWYRQSLGQGLEFLIYFQGNSAPDKSGLPSDRFSAERTGGSVSTLTIQRTQQEDSAVYLCASSSRRAEDTQYFGPGTRLTVL.

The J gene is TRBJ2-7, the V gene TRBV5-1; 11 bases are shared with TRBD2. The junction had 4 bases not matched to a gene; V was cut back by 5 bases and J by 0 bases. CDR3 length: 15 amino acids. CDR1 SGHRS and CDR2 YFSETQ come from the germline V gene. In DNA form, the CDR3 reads TGCGCCAGCAGACTTACTAGCGGGAGCTCCTACGAGCAGTACTTC. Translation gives CASRLTSGSSYEQYF.

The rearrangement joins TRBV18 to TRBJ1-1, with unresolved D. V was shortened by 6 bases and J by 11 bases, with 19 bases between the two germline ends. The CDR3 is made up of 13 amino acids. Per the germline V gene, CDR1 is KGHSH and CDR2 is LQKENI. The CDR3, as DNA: TGTGCCAGCTCCCCGACGGCGTCTTCGACGGCTTTCTTT. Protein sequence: CASSPTASSTAFF.